These 23 T cell receptor beta chains came from one sample sequenced in a study of T-cell reconstitution after alpha-beta-depleted transplantation in children. As it was prepared, the TCRbeta library received unique molecular identifiers. TCRdb independently ran MiXCR on the PCR reads; one entry per CDR3 protein. In the table there are 200,000 to 250,000 distinct CDR3 sequences, under 13% of which are singletons. The specimen was PBMCs, collected before TCRalphabeta/CD19-depleted stem cell transplant. The receptors come from a child under two years old with acute myeloid leukemia, due to receive a stem cell transplant.

This clonotype showed up just once. This chain uses TRBV6-1 with TRBJ1-3; no reliable D call. Germline assignment: CDR1 MNHNS and CDR2 SASEGT. The CDR3 is 14 residues long. Trimming removed 10 bases at V and 8 bases at J, with 21 bases between. DNA for the CDR3: TGTGCCACTACGTCGTCGAGGAACTCATACACCATATATTTT. Its translation is CATTSSRNSYTIYF.

This clonotype was observed many times. The chain carries TRBV2 and TRBJ1-6, with TRBD1 matching over 11 bases. This CDR3 is built from 15 residues. Losses at the gene ends were 6 bases for V and 10 bases for J; bases not matched to a gene: 8. Germline CDR1 SNHLY, CDR2 FYNNEI. The CDR3 spells CASRDYRDRGSPLHF. CDR3 nucleotide sequence: TGTGCCAGCAGAGACTACCGGGACAGGGGGTCACCCCTCCACTTT.

This clonotype was detected a few times. This chain uses TRBV6-5 with TRBJ1-6, with 7 positions matching TRBD1. The V gene's germline CDR1 is MNHEY and CDR2 SVGAGI. CDR3 size: 16 residues. Unmatched junction bases numbered 9, after V lost 4 bases and J lost 6 bases. CDR3 bases: TGTGCCAGCAGTTTACAGGGGCGTCTGGGTAATTCACCCCTCCACTTT. Its translation: CASSLQGRLGNSPLHF.

At least ten counts were recorded for this clonotype. The chain recombines TRBV7-2 with TRBJ2-1; TRBD1 is a possible D gene (6 bases). The CDR3 is 15 residues long. Germline CDR1 is SGHTA and CDR2 is FQGNSA. Trimming pared 3 bases from V and 8 bases from J, leaving 17 bases between. CDR3 sequence (DNA): TGTGCCAGCAGCTTTGGGGGCTGGAAGGGGGATGAGCAGTTCTTC. Its translation: CASSFGGWKGDEQFF.

The sample holds many counts of this clonotype. V and J are TRBV27 and TRBJ2-2, with no clear D. The germline gives CDR1 MNHEY, CDR2 SMNVEV (reference sequence). V lost 4 bases and J 5 bases, leaving 8 bases between the germline ends. This CDR3 contains 13 residues. CDR3 loop: CASSSSETGELFF. The CDR3 nucleotides read TGTGCCAGCAGTTCCAGTGAGACCGGGGAGCTGTTTTTT.

This clonotype was picked up many times. J is TRBJ1-4 and V is TRBV10-3; 8 bases agree with TRBD1. Germline CDR1 and CDR2: ENHRY and SYGVKD. The CDR3 is 16 residues long. Trimming took 5 bases from V and 4 from J; bases not matched to a gene: 9. CDR3 residues: CAISFSPRGLNEKLFF. The CDR3 DNA reads as TGTGCCATCAGTTTTTCGCCCAGGGGGCTTAATGAAAAACTGTTTTTT.

V gene TRBV5-4 combines with J gene TRBJ1-1, with D possibly matching TRBD1 (6 bases). V shed 4 bases and J shed 4 bases, with 14 bases lying between them. CDR1 and CDR2 from the germline V gene are SGHNT and YYREEE (reference sequence). The CDR3 runs to 14 residues. Written as DNA, the CDR3 is TGTGCCAGCAGCCCCTTACAGGGTAGCACTGAAGCTTTCTTT. Its protein is CASSPLQGSTEAFF.

This clonotype was observed at least ten times. The chain links TRBV12-3 or TRBV12-4 to TRBJ1-1; maybe TRBD1 (5 bases). V lost 7 bases and J 2 bases, leaving 11 bases between the germline ends. The length of the CDR3 is 13 residues. CDR3 bases: TGTGCCAGCACCCTACAGGTAAACACTGAAGCTTTCTTT. This gives the protein CASTLQVNTEAFF.

The table lists this clonotype with many counts. V usage is TRBV7-6 and J usage is TRBJ2-1, with 9 bases that match TRBD1. V shed 5 bases and J 7 bases; nucleotides not matched to a gene: 24. The CDR3 is 20 amino acids. Germline CDR1 and CDR2: SGHVS and FNYEAQ. The CDR3 region is CASSPRPGTGSAIRFNEQFF. The CDR3 DNA sequence: TGTGCCAGCAGCCCACGCCCCGGGACAGGGTCCGCAATTCGTTTTAATGAGCAGTTCTTC.

In its sample, this clonotype was seen many times. This CDR3 is CASSLDRRRLRTDTQYF. For the CDR3, the DNA is TGTGCCAGCAGCTTAGACCGGCGACGTCTCCGCACAGATACGCAGTATTTT. This chain joins TRBV11-2 and TRBJ2-3; D remains ambiguous. The germline V gene encodes CDR1 SGHAT and CDR2 FQNNGV. There are 17 residues in the CDR3. Trimming stripped 0 bases from V and 1 base from J, with 14 bases between.

At least ten counts were recorded for this clonotype. The chain carries TRBV12-5 and TRBJ2-2; D is perhaps TRBD2 (5 bases). V was clipped by 5 bases and J by 1 base, with 8 bases between them. Per germline, CDR1 LGHNT and CDR2 FRNRAP. This CDR3 contains 14 residues. The CDR3 region has the DNA TGTGCTAGTGGTCGTGAGGGGAACACCGGGGAGCTGTTTTTT. Its protein product is CASGREGNTGELFF.

This clonotype came up many times. V and J are TRBV5-1 and TRBJ1-2; 12 bases map to TRBD1. The V segment lost 4 bases and the J segment 4 bases; nucleotides outside the gene matches: 5. There are 15 residues in the CDR3. The germline CDR1 and CDR2 sequences are SGHRS and YFSETQ. The CDR3 DNA sequence: TGCGCCAGCAGCGCGGGACAGGGGGCTATCTATGGCTACACCTTC. It specifies CASSAGQGAIYGYTF.

In its sample, this clonotype was seen many times. This rearrangement joins TRBV4-1 to TRBJ2-2; possibly TRBD1 or TRBD2 for D (6 bases each). Germline V gene lookup returns CDR1 MGHRA and CDR2 YSYEKL. Trimming took off 4 bases at V and 4 bases at J, with 13 bases between the two ends. The CDR3 sequence is 15 residues long. The CDR3 coding sequence is TGCGCCAGCAGCCCGGGGGCTTTGGGCACCGGGGAGCTGTTTTTT. Its protein product is CASSPGALGTGELFF.

This clonotype was seen a few times. Here the CDR3 reads CASSAGGANEQFF. The CDR3 region has the DNA TGTGCCAGCAGCGCGGGAGGGGCCAATGAGCAGTTCTTC. The rearrangement joins TRBV6-2 or TRBV6-3 to TRBJ2-1; TRBD2 aligns across 9 bases. CDR1 and CDR2 (germline): MNHEY, SVGEGT. V was pared by 6 bases and J by 6 bases, with 3 bases of the junction left unmatched. CDR3 size: 13 residues.

This clonotype was seen many times. The CDR3: CASSQDIAGDGDTQYF. The CDR3 DNA is TGTGCCAGCAGCCAAGATATAGCGGGAGACGGAGATACGCAGTATTTT. This chain joins TRBV4-2 and TRBJ2-3; 9 nucleotides align to TRBD2. The CDR3 sequence is 16 residues long. Germline CDR1 reads LGHNA; CDR2 reads YNFKEQ. J was trimmed by 5 bases and V by 0 bases; bases with no gene match: 6.

This clonotype came up many times. The rearrangement uses TRBV3-1 and TRBJ2-7; the D gene is possibly TRBD2 (6 bases). This CDR3 has 14 amino acids. Trimming took 3 bases from V and 2 from J, leaving 11 bases between them. Germline assignment: CDR1 LGHDT and CDR2 YNNKEL (reference sequence). CDR3 nucleotides: TGTGCCAGCAGCCAGGAGGGCAGGACCTACGAGCAGTACTTC. Amino acids: CASSQEGRTYEQYF.

CDR3: CASNGGPPRELFF. CDR3 DNA: TGTGCCAGCAATGGGGGGCCGCCCAGGGAGCTGTTTTTT. The V call is TRBV12-3 or TRBV12-4, the J call TRBJ2-2, with D tentatively TRBD1 or TRBD2 (6 bases each). V was trimmed by 7 bases and J by 9 bases, leaving 15 bases between them. This CDR3 spans 13 amino acids.

This clonotype was counted ten times or more. This chain links TRBV20-1 with TRBJ1-6; TRBD1 might be the D (5 bases). V lost 6 bases and J 8 bases, leaving 17 bases between the germline ends. The CDR3 is made up of 14 amino acids. Germline-derived CDR1 and CDR2 are DFQATT and SNEGSKA (reference sequence). As DNA, the CDR3 is TGCAGTGCGCGGCGCAGGGTCGGGGATTCACCCCTCCACTTT. It codes for CSARRRVGDSPLHF.

This clonotype was detected ten times or more. The CDR3 DNA reads TGTGCCAGCAGGACAGGGACATTAGGTTACCACGAGCAGTACTTC. As protein: CASRTGTLGYHEQYF. V gene TRBV6-5 combines with J gene TRBJ2-7; TRBD1 matches 7 bases. The CDR3 contains 15 residues. The ends lost 6 bases at V and 5 bases at J; junction bases unmatched: 13. Germline assignment: CDR1 MNHEY and CDR2 SVGAGI.

This clonotype was counted ten times or more. V gene TRBV29-1 combines with J gene TRBJ1-6, with a possible D match to TRBD1 (5 bases). CDR1 is SQVTM, CDR2 ANQGSEA, per germline. The V end lost 5 bases, the J end lost 7 bases, and 12 bases lay between the germline ends. The CDR3 is 13 amino acids. Written as DNA, the CDR3 is TGCAGCGTTAGGCGGGGGTACAATTCACCCCTCCACTTT. The encoded protein is CSVRRGYNSPLHF.

This clonotype occurred many times. The chain is built from TRBV15 and TRBJ1-1, with unresolved D. This CDR3 has 15 amino acids. Germline lookup yields CDR1 LNHNV and CDR2 YYDKDF (reference sequence). V dropped 8 bases and J dropped 2 bases, with 18 bases sitting between them. This CDR3 reads CATEGGRTDNTEAFF. In DNA, the CDR3 is TGTGCCACCGAAGGCGGGAGAACGGACAACACTGAAGCTTTCTTT.

In this sample, this clonotype turned up many times. CDR3 amino acids: CASSLDRVRGNIQYF. The CDR3, as DNA: TGTGCCAGCAGCTTAGATCGAGTCCGAGGGAACATTCAGTACTTC. The chain employs TRBV11-2 and TRBJ2-4; weak D call: TRBD2 (5 bases). Germline-derived CDR1 and CDR2 are SGHAT and FQNNGV. CDR3 size: 15 residues. Trimming took off 0 bases at V and 7 bases at J, with 13 bases between the two ends.

This clonotype was seen ten or more times. The V call is TRBV20-1, the J call TRBJ2-5; no clear D. The CDR3 is 15 amino acids. Trimming shortened V by 3 bases and J by 0 bases, and 14 bases separated the two germline ends. CDR1 is DFQATT, CDR2 SNEGSKA, per germline (reference sequence). The CDR3 reads CSASPTAGDQETQYF. The CDR3 coding sequence is TGCAGTGCTAGCCCTACCGCAGGAGACCAAGAGACCCAGTACTTC.